This T cell receptor beta chain was documented in a study of T-cell memory formation after mild COVID-19. One entry per CDR3 protein results from TCRdb running MiXCR on the 5' RACE reads. Among approximately 290,000 distinct CDR3 sequences listed, approximately 8% were seen once. Sequenced material: PBMCs or a T cell subset sorted from them (not recorded which). The origin of this receptor is a man aged 18-30 years who had mild COVID-19 (a few samples of this study predate the infection). Cell type and time point are not known.

The CDR3 sequence: CASSLGGGRNYEQYF. The DNA for the CDR3 is TGTGCCAGCAGCTTGGGGGGGGGCCGGAACTACGAGCAGTACTTC. The chain couples TRBV5-6 to TRBJ2-7; D may be TRBD2 (7 bases). The CDR3 consists of 15 residues. Per the germline V gene, CDR1 is SGHDT and CDR2 is YYEEEE. V was trimmed by 0 bases and J by 3 bases, leaving 13 bases between them.